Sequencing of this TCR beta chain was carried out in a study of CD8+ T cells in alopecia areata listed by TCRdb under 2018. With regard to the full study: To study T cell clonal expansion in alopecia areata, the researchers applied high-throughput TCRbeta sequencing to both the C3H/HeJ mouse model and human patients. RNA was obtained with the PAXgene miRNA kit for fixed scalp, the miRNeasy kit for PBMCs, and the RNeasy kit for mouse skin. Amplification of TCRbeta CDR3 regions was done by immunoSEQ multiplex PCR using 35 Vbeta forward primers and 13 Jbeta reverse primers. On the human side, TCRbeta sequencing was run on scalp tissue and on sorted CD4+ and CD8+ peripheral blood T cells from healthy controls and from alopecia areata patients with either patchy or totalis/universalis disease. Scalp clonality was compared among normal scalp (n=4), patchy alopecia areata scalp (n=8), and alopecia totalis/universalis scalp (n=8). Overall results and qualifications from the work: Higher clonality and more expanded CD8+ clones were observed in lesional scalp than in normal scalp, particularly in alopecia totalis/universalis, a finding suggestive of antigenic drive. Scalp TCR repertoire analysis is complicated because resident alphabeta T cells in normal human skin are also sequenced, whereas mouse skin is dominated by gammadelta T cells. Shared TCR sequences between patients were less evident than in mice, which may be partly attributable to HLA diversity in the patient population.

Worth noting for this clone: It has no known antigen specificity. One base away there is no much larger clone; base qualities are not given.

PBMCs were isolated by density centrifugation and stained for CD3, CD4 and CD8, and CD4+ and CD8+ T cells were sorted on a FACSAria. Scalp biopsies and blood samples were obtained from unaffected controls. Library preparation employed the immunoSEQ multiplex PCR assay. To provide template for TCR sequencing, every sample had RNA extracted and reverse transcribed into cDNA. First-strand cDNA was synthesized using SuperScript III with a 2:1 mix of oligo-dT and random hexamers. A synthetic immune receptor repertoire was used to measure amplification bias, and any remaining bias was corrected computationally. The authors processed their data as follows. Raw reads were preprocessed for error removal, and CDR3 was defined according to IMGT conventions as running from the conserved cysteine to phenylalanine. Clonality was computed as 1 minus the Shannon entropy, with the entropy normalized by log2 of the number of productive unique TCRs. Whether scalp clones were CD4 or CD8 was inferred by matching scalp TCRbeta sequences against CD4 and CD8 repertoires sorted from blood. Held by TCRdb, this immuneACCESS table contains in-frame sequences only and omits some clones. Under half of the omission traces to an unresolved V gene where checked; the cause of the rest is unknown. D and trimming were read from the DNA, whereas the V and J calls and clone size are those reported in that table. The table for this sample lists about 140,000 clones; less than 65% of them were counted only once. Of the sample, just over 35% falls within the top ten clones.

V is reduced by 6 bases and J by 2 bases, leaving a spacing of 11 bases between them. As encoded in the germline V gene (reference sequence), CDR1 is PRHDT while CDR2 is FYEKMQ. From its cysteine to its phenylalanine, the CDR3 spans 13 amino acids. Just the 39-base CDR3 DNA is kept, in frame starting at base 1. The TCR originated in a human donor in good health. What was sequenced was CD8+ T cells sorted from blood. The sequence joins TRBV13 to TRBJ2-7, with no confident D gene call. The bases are TGTGCCAGCAGGGAAGGGAAGACCTACGAGCAGTACTTC. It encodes CASREGKTYEQYF.